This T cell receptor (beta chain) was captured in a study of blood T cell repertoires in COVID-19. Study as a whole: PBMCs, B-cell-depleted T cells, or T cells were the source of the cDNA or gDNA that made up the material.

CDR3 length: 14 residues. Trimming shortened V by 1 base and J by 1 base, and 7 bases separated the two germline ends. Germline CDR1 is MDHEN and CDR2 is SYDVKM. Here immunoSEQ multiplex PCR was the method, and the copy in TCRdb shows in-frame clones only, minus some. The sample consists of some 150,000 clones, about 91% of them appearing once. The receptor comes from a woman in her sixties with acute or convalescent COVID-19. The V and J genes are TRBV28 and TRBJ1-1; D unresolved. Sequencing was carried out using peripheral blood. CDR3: CASSLLGQNTEAFF. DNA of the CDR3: TGTGCCAGCAGTTTATTGGGCCAGAACACTGAAGCTTTCTTT.